Listed below are T cell receptor beta chains from one sample, sequenced in a study of T-cell reconstitution after alpha-beta-depleted transplantation in children. TCRdb reanalysed the PCR reads using MiXCR and keeps one entry per CDR3 protein. The data show hundreds of thousands of distinct CDR3 sequences, roughly 15% seen once. Sequences were derived from PBMCs, mostly from graft donor cells, sampled 360 days after TCRalphabeta/CD19-depleted stem cell transplant. All receptors derive from a male patient aged 2 to 10 who had a stem cell transplant for acute lymphoblastic leukemia, so the T cells may come from the graft donor. Both conserved end residues are part of each CDR3. A D gene is named only where the DNA matches it firmly. Rows may omit the clone size; those that give it use once, few, many or a size class.

>TRBJ2-1|TRBD1|many|TRBV6-2/TRBV6-3
CASSYSGTVYNEQFF
TGTGCCAGCAGTTACTCGGGGACAGTATACAATGAGCAGTTCTTC
>TRBJ2-2|NA|NA|TRBV15
CATTPLEAGELFF
TGTGCCACCACCCCCCTAGAGGCCGGGGAGCTGTTTTTT
>TRBJ2-1|NA|few|TRBV28
CASSGLYLNNEQFF
TGTGCCAGCAGTGGTCTTTATCTCAACAATGAGCAGTTCTTC
>TRBJ1-5|NA|few|TRBV20-1
CSGQILDQPQHF
TGCAGTGGACAGATCCTGGATCAGCCCCAGCATTTT
>TRBJ1-5|TRBD1|NA|TRBV7-8
CASSLRQGAVAQPQHF
TGTGCCAGCAGCTTGAGGCAGGGGGCCGTAGCTCAGCCCCAGCATTTT
>TRBJ2-7|TRBD2|few|TRBV10-2
CASKEGSGRGGSDEQYF
TGCGCCAGCAAGGAGGGTAGCGGGAGAGGGGGGTCGGACGAGCAGTACTTC
>TRBJ2-1|NA|NA|TRBV24-1
CATSDTYFSNEQFF
TGTGCCACTTCGGACACTTATTTTAGCAATGAGCAGTTCTTC
>TRBJ1-5|NA|many|TRBV10-3
CAISEGVIGNQPQHF
TGTGCCATCAGTGAGGGGGTTATTGGCAATCAGCCCCAGCATTTT
>TRBJ2-7|TRBD2|few|TRBV20-1
CSASPSGRNSYEQYF
TGCAGTGCTAGTCCGAGCGGGAGAAACTCCTACGAGCAGTACTTC
>TRBJ2-3|NA|NA|TRBV4-2
CASSPLAPEDTDTQYF
TGTGCCAGCAGCCCTCTGGCTCCCGAGGACACAGATACGCAGTATTTT
>TRBJ1-2|TRBD1|few|TRBV3-1
CASSQAGQFYGYTF
TGTGCCAGCAGCCAAGCGGGACAGTTCTATGGCTACACCTTC
>TRBJ2-6|NA|few|TRBV7-3
CASSRGISGANVLTF
TGTGCCAGCAGTCGCGGGATCTCTGGGGCCAACGTCCTGACTTTC
>TRBJ2-3|NA|many|TRBV12-3/TRBV12-4
CASSAPSGTRRTDTQYF
TGTGCCAGCAGTGCCCCCTCGGGGACCAGGCGCACAGATACGCAGTATTTT
>TRBJ2-5|NA|NA|TRBV5-6
CASAPLGVETQYF
TGTGCCAGCGCCCCTCTCGGGGTTGAGACCCAGTACTTC
>TRBJ1-5|NA|NA|TRBV20-1
CSARDPAWGGGQPQHF
TGCAGTGCTAGAGATCCCGCCTGGGGGGGTGGTCAGCCCCAGCATTTT
>TRBJ2-7|NA|few|TRBV5-5
CASSLVPGARTYEQYF
TGTGCCAGCAGCTTGGTTCCGGGGGCGAGAACCTACGAGCAGTACTTC
>TRBJ2-1|NA|NA|TRBV10-2
CASCRYRAGQFF
TGCGCCAGCTGCCGGTACCGGGCCGGCCAATTCTTC
>TRBJ2-7|NA|NA|TRBV5-8
CASSLGFSRDEQYF
TGTGCCAGCAGCTTGGGATTCTCAAGGGACGAGCAGTACTTC
>TRBJ2-3|NA|NA|TRBV29-1
CSVAGDTDTQYF
TGCAGCGTTGCTGGTGACACAGATACGCAGTATTTT
>TRBJ2-1|NA|NA|TRBV3-1
CASSLSGTHINNEQFF
TGTGCCAGCAGCCTGTCCGGGACACACATTAACAATGAGCAGTTCTTC
>TRBJ2-2|NA|NA|TRBV7-2
CASSLAGAWAGELFF
TGTGCCAGCAGCTTAGCGGGAGCATGGGCCGGGGAGCTGTTTTTT
>TRBJ2-1|TRBD1|few|TRBV2
CASTVGQNNEQFF
TGTGCCAGCACCGTGGGACAGAACAATGAGCAGTTCTTC
>TRBJ2-7|NA|few|TRBV28
CASRPMDSGLYEQYF
TGTGCCAGCAGACCCATGGACAGCGGGCTATACGAGCAGTACTTC
>TRBJ2-3|TRBD2|few|TRBV5-1
CASSLVLAGPPIDTQYF
TGCGCCAGCAGCTTGGTCCTAGCGGGACCACCGATAGATACGCAGTATTTT
>TRBJ2-3|NA|many|TRBV5-5
CASSLVSSWDTQYF
TGTGCCAGCAGCTTGGTATCGTCCTGGGATACGCAGTATTTT
>TRBJ2-1|TRBD2|few|TRBV4-3
CASSQSSGTSGYNEQFF
TGCGCCAGCAGCCAATCCTCCGGGACTAGCGGCTACAATGAGCAGTTCTTC
>TRBJ2-5|NA|few|TRBV28
CASSLWAGLQETQYF
TGTGCCAGCAGTTTATGGGCAGGGCTACAAGAGACCCAGTACTTC
>TRBJ2-3|TRBD1|many|TRBV20-1
CSALDRFATDTQYF
TGCAGTGCCCTGGACAGGTTCGCCACAGATACGCAGTATTTT
>TRBJ1-2|NA|NA|TRBV29-1
CSVEDRGSGGYTF
TGCAGCGTTGAAGACAGGGGTTCGGGTGGCTACACCTTC
>TRBJ2-1|TRBD2|many|TRBV10-3
CAISEPGTMPYNEQFF
TGTGCCATCAGTGAACCGGGGACTATGCCCTACAATGAGCAGTTCTTC
>TRBJ2-1|NA|NA|TRBV20-1
CSARMIGDPYNEQFF
TGCAGTGCTAGAATGATCGGAGACCCCTACAATGAGCAGTTCTTC
>TRBJ2-1|TRBD2|few|TRBV11-2
CASSLGTSGGSDNEQFF
TGTGCCAGCAGCCTAGGGACAAGCGGGGGGTCCGACAATGAGCAGTTCTTC
>TRBJ1-2|TRBD1|NA|TRBV6-2/TRBV6-3
CASGTGYGYTF
TGTGCCAGCGGGACAGGCTATGGCTACACCTTC
>TRBJ2-2|TRBD1|NA|TRBV10-3
CAISGAQTGTTNTGELFF
TGTGCCATCAGTGGGGCCCAGACAGGGACCACGAACACCGGGGAGCTGTTTTTT
>TRBJ2-1|NA|many|TRBV20-1
CSAPPGGSTYNEQFF
TGCAGTGCTCCCCCCGGCGGGTCCACCTACAATGAGCAGTTCTTC
>TRBJ2-1|NA|few|TRBV4-3
CASSQDSVGRLYNEQFF
TGCGCCAGCAGCCAAGATTCGGTTGGGAGACTATACAATGAGCAGTTCTTC
>TRBJ2-5|NA|few|TRBV10-3
CAVSAGARGETQYF
TGTGCCGTGAGCGCGGGGGCGAGGGGGGAGACCCAGTACTTC
>TRBJ2-5|NA|NA|TRBV25-1
CASSEYKPSQETQYF
TGTGCCAGCAGTGAATATAAACCATCCCAAGAGACCCAGTACTTC
>TRBJ2-1|TRBD2|NA|TRBV28
CASSSWGLVGYNEQFF
TGTGCCAGCAGTTCGTGGGGACTAGTCGGCTACAATGAGCAGTTCTTC
>TRBJ2-5|NA|NA|TRBV28
CASSFLPRRETQYF
TGTGCCAGCAGTTTTCTTCCCAGGCGAGAGACCCAGTACTTC
>TRBJ2-7|TRBD2|many|TRBV12-3/TRBV12-4
CASTNRLAGGPKDYEQYF
TGTGCCAGCACCAACCGCTTAGCGGGAGGGCCGAAGGACTACGAGCAGTACTTC
>TRBJ1-5|NA|NA|TRBV5-6
CASSFVGNTHNQPQHF
TGTGCCAGCAGCTTTGTGGGTAACACCCACAATCAGCCCCAGCATTTT
>TRBJ2-2|NA|NA|TRBV4-2
CASSQDGLLANTGELFF
TGTGCCAGCAGCCAAGATGGGCTACTCGCGAACACCGGGGAGCTGTTTTTT